The rows below give T cell receptor beta chains drawn from one sample of a study of response to subunit inactivated influenza vaccine. Using its own MiXCR run on the RT-PCR reads, TCRdb lists one record per CDR3 protein. Of around 750,000 distinct CDR3 sequences in the sample, around 20% are singletons; the top ten hold about 9.4%. The starting material was PBMCs from blood, obtained roughly 5 days after vaccination. These receptors all stem from a man aged 50-59 years who received an inactivated influenza vaccine. CDR3s include the opening cysteine and the closing phenylalanine or tryptophan. The D gene is left open where the match is weak. A clone size is listed for some rows: how often the clone was seen (once, few, many), or a class if it is expanded.

v_gene: TRBV6-2/TRBV6-3
j_gene: TRBJ2-2
d_gene: TRBD2
abundance: NA
CDR3nt: TGTGCCAGCGGACCGGGACTAGGAGAGTCCGGGGAGCTGTTTTTT
CDR3aa: CASGPGLGESGELFF

v_gene: TRBV7-9
j_gene: TRBJ2-7
d_gene: NA
abundance: NA
CDR3nt: TGTGCCAGCAGCCTACCGGGTCCGAATGTAGAGCAGTACTTC
CDR3aa: CASSLPGPNVEQYF

v_gene: TRBV5-1
j_gene: TRBJ2-4
d_gene: NA
abundance: NA
CDR3nt: TGCGCCAGCCGATCGGACGCCAAAAACATTCAGTACTTC
CDR3aa: CASRSDAKNIQYF

v_gene: TRBV5-1
j_gene: TRBJ2-3
d_gene: TRBD2
abundance: NA
CDR3nt: TGCGCCAGCAGCCGGGAGGGTAGCACAGATACGCAGTATTTT
CDR3aa: CASSREGSTDTQYF

v_gene: TRBV5-1
j_gene: TRBJ2-3
d_gene: TRBD2
abundance: few
CDR3nt: TGCGCCAGCATTCTGGGACTAGCGGGAGGAACAGATACGCAGTATTTT
CDR3aa: CASILGLAGGTDTQYF

v_gene: TRBV7-7
j_gene: TRBJ2-1
d_gene: TRBD1
abundance: NA
CDR3nt: TGTGCTAGCAGCTCCGGACAGGGGATCACCAATGAGCAGTTCTTC
CDR3aa: CASSSGQGITNEQFF

v_gene: TRBV20-1
j_gene: TRBJ1-5
d_gene: NA
abundance: NA
CDR3nt: TGCAGTGCTAGTGGCTCCGCGCGCTGGGAGGGCCAGCATTTT
CDR3aa: CSASGSARWEGQHF

v_gene: TRBV7-8
j_gene: TRBJ2-7
d_gene: NA
abundance: NA
CDR3nt: TGTGCCAGCAGCTTAGAGGGCAGGCTAGCTCTCTACGAGCAGTACTTC
CDR3aa: CASSLEGRLALYEQYF

v_gene: TRBV28
j_gene: TRBJ2-7
d_gene: TRBD1
abundance: NA
CDR3nt: TGTGCCAGCAGTTCCCAGGACAGGGGAAGATACGAGCAGTACTTC
CDR3aa: CASSSQDRGRYEQYF

v_gene: TRBV6-2/TRBV6-3
j_gene: TRBJ1-4
d_gene: TRBD1
abundance: NA
CDR3nt: TGTGCCAGCAGCCTGAACAGGGGTGAAAAACTGTTTTTT
CDR3aa: CASSLNRGEKLFF

v_gene: TRBV7-3
j_gene: TRBJ2-7
d_gene: TRBD1
abundance: few
CDR3nt: TGTGCCAGCAGCTTAACCTACCGGGACAGGGTCTACGAGCAGTACTTC
CDR3aa: CASSLTYRDRVYEQYF

v_gene: TRBV20-1
j_gene: TRBJ2-5
d_gene: TRBD2
abundance: few
CDR3nt: TGCAGTGCTAGTCTCCTAGCGGGAGGGAAGACCCAGTACTTC
CDR3aa: CSASLLAGGKTQYF

v_gene: TRBV12-3/TRBV12-4
j_gene: TRBJ1-4
d_gene: NA
abundance: many
CDR3nt: TGTGCCAGCAGCAGAATAGGGGGTTCTAACGAAAAACTGTTTTTT
CDR3aa: CASSRIGGSNEKLFF

v_gene: TRBV12-3/TRBV12-4
j_gene: TRBJ1-5
d_gene: NA
abundance: NA
CDR3nt: TGTGCCAGCAGTTTATGGAGGGATAGCAATCAGCCCCAGCATTTT
CDR3aa: CASSLWRDSNQPQHF

v_gene: TRBV6-5
j_gene: TRBJ2-7
d_gene: NA
abundance: NA
CDR3nt: TGTGCCAGCAGTTACTCGAATCAGCGCACCTACGAGCAGTACTTC
CDR3aa: CASSYSNQRTYEQYF

v_gene: TRBV12-3/TRBV12-4
j_gene: TRBJ1-2
d_gene: NA
abundance: NA
CDR3nt: TGTGCCAGCAGTCCTAGGGGCAGCTCTAACTATGGCTACACCTTC
CDR3aa: CASSPRGSSNYGYTF

v_gene: TRBV11-2
j_gene: TRBJ2-7
d_gene: NA
abundance: many
CDR3nt: TGTGCCAGCAGCCCCAGCCCCCTTTACGAGCAGTACTTC
CDR3aa: CASSPSPLYEQYF

v_gene: TRBV28
j_gene: TRBJ2-7
d_gene: TRBD2
abundance: NA
CDR3nt: TGTGCCAGCCTAGGATCGGCCGGGACTAGCGACTCCTACGAGCAGTACTTC
CDR3aa: CASLGSAGTSDSYEQYF

v_gene: TRBV18
j_gene: TRBJ1-1
d_gene: NA
abundance: NA
CDR3nt: TGTGCCAGCTCTCCAACTCCAGCATATGAAGCTTTCTTT
CDR3aa: CASSPTPAYEAFF

v_gene: TRBV20-1
j_gene: TRBJ2-1
d_gene: TRBD2
abundance: NA
CDR3nt: TGCAGTGCTAGAGCCAGCGGGGGGGCCTCCTACAATGAGCAGTTCTTC
CDR3aa: CSARASGGASYNEQFF

v_gene: TRBV7-9
j_gene: TRBJ2-3
d_gene: TRBD2
abundance: few
CDR3nt: TGTGCCAGCAGCCGACTAGCGGGAGCTGATACAGATACGCAGTATTTT
CDR3aa: CASSRLAGADTDTQYF

v_gene: TRBV4-1
j_gene: TRBJ2-7
d_gene: NA
abundance: few
CDR3nt: TGCGCCAGCAGCCAAGTACAGGCCGCTTCCTACGAGCAGTACTTC
CDR3aa: CASSQVQAASYEQYF

v_gene: TRBV6-1
j_gene: TRBJ1-1
d_gene: NA
abundance: NA
CDR3nt: TGTGCCAGCAGTCCCCCTCCTAAGTCGAACACTGAAGCTTTCTTT
CDR3aa: CASSPPPKSNTEAFF

v_gene: TRBV12-3/TRBV12-4
j_gene: TRBJ2-1
d_gene: TRBD2
abundance: many
CDR3nt: TGTGCCAGCACCCCGAGCGGGAGTACCTACAATGAGCAGTTCTTC
CDR3aa: CASTPSGSTYNEQFF

v_gene: TRBV7-9
j_gene: TRBJ2-1
d_gene: TRBD1
abundance: few
CDR3nt: TGTGCCAGCAGCGCGACAGGGAAACGGTTCTTC
CDR3aa: CASSATGKRFF

v_gene: TRBV10-3
j_gene: TRBJ1-5
d_gene: NA
abundance: NA
CDR3nt: TGTGCCATCAGTGAGTCGGTTAATAGCAATCAGCCCCAGCATTTT
CDR3aa: CAISESVNSNQPQHF

v_gene: TRBV18
j_gene: TRBJ1-1
d_gene: TRBD1
abundance: NA
CDR3nt: TGTGCCAGCTCACCCGCGACAGGGAGGAGTGAAGCTTTCTTT
CDR3aa: CASSPATGRSEAFF

v_gene: TRBV20-1
j_gene: TRBJ1-4
d_gene: TRBD1
abundance: NA
CDR3nt: TGCAGTGCTAAACGGGGACAGACTAATGAAAAACTGTTTTTT
CDR3aa: CSAKRGQTNEKLFF

v_gene: TRBV6-4
j_gene: TRBJ2-3
d_gene: NA
abundance: NA
CDR3nt: TGTGCCAGCAGTGACGGAAGGACAGATACGCAGTATTTT
CDR3aa: CASSDGRTDTQYF

v_gene: TRBV7-2
j_gene: TRBJ2-3
d_gene: NA
abundance: NA
CDR3nt: TGTGCCAGCAGCCCCCGTTGGGGGGCCGGCACAGATACGCAGTATTTT
CDR3aa: CASSPRWGAGTDTQYF

v_gene: TRBV7-8
j_gene: TRBJ2-3
d_gene: NA
abundance: few
CDR3nt: TGTGCCAGCAGCTTTCTCAGCGAGACTAGCACAGATACGCAGTATTTT
CDR3aa: CASSFLSETSTDTQYF

v_gene: TRBV20-1
j_gene: TRBJ1-1
d_gene: NA
abundance: many
CDR3nt: TGCAGTGTTGACGTCAGAGGACAGAGAGAAGCTTTCTTT
CDR3aa: CSVDVRGQREAFF

v_gene: TRBV5-6
j_gene: TRBJ2-7
d_gene: TRBD2
abundance: few
CDR3nt: TGTGCCAGCAGCTTGGTGACTAGCGGGTTCTCGAAACCTGGCGAGCAGTACTTC
CDR3aa: CASSLVTSGFSKPGEQYF

v_gene: TRBV7-9
j_gene: TRBJ2-3
d_gene: NA
abundance: NA
CDR3nt: TGTGCCAGCAGCTTAGCGGTGCAGGGTGCGGATACGCAGTATTTT
CDR3aa: CASSLAVQGADTQYF

v_gene: TRBV6-1
j_gene: TRBJ1-1
d_gene: NA
abundance: NA
CDR3nt: TGTGCCAGCCGAGGACACAGAGCGAACACTGAAGCTTTCTTT
CDR3aa: CASRGHRANTEAFF

v_gene: TRBV9
j_gene: TRBJ2-2
d_gene: NA
abundance: few
CDR3nt: TGTGCCAGCAGCGTAGGGGTCACGAACACCGGGGAGCTGTTTTTT
CDR3aa: CASSVGVTNTGELFF

v_gene: TRBV6-5
j_gene: TRBJ1-6
d_gene: NA
abundance: many
CDR3nt: TGTGCCAGCAGTTACAGACCTACCCGGGACCTCCACTTT
CDR3aa: CASSYRPTRDLHF

v_gene: TRBV7-2
j_gene: TRBJ2-1
d_gene: NA
abundance: NA
CDR3nt: TGTGCCAGCAGCCCAAACTTCAATGAGCAGTTCTTC
CDR3aa: CASSPNFNEQFF

v_gene: TRBV5-5
j_gene: TRBJ2-7
d_gene: NA
abundance: NA
CDR3nt: TGTGCCAGCAGCTCAGATGGGGGGGCGGCCTACGAGCAGTACTTC
CDR3aa: CASSSDGGAAYEQYF

v_gene: TRBV29-1
j_gene: TRBJ2-1
d_gene: NA
abundance: NA
CDR3nt: TGCAGCGTTCTTTCCTCGACTAGGCGCGGCAATGAGCAGTTCTTC
CDR3aa: CSVLSSTRRGNEQFF

v_gene: TRBV2
j_gene: TRBJ2-3
d_gene: TRBD2
abundance: NA
CDR3nt: TGTGCCCGCTGCCGGACTAGACTAGCGGGAGGAACAGATACGCAGTATTTT
CDR3aa: CARCRTRLAGGTDTQYF